The clone carrying this TCR beta chain was counted only a few times. Antigen: not known. The data derive from a study of T-cell memory formation after mild COVID-19. Study-level points and caveats: Contracting clones localized mainly to CM and EM when CD4+ and mainly to EMRA when CD8+.

MiXCR was run by TCRdb on the 5' RACE reads, yielding one entry per CDR3 protein. The sample lists roughly 600,000 distinct CDR3 sequences, roughly 18% occurring once. V shed 4 bases, J shed 4 bases, and the junction held 5 bases outside the gene matches. The CDR3 runs to 16 residues. Germline V CDR1 and CDR2: SGHRS, YFSETQ. The chain carries TRBV5-1 and TRBJ2-1; 13 nucleotides line up with TRBD2. The TCR comes from an adult woman who had mild COVID-19 (a few samples of this study predate the infection). Cell type and time point are not known. Specimen: PBMCs or a T cell subset sorted from them (not recorded which). CDR3 nucleotide sequence: TGCGCCAGCAGCGAACAGACTAGCGGGGGGTACAATGAGCAGTTCTTC. Translated, it gives CASSEQTSGGYNEQFF.